These 17 T cell receptor beta chains were all obtained from the same sample, sequenced in a study of T cell repertoires in cytomegalovirus infection. TCRdb re-analysed the reads in MiXCR, keeping a single row per CDR3 protein. Seen here are some 800,000 distinct CDR3 sequences, 30% to 35% observed once, and the top ten hold approximately 13%. Antigens of these TCRs are unknown. Material: cultured CD8+ T cells from PBMCs, obtained from culture after CMV antigen stimulation. These TCRs come from a human donor in good health (CMV status not recorded). Some clones in this sample may be carry-over from other donors' samples.

The J gene is TRBJ2-1, the V gene TRBV7-9; D gene uncertain. The CDR3 extends over 15 amino acids. The germline V gene encodes CDR1 SEHNR and CDR2 FQNEAQ (reference sequence). Trimming stripped 4 bases from V and 8 bases from J, with 18 bases between. This chain's CDR3 is CASSSFSRIRDEQFF. In DNA form, the CDR3 reads TGTGCCAGCAGCTCATTCTCAAGAATTCGGGATGAGCAGTTCTTC.

On this clonotype: The junction does not match germline at one end; this may be a read error. The chain links TRBV2 to TRBJ2-4; D is unclear. Per germline, CDR1 SNHLY and CDR2 FYNNEI. This CDR3 region has 11 residues. The CDR3 is CASREGTFQYF. For the CDR3, the DNA is TGTGCCAGCAGAGAAGGAACTTTTCAGTACTTC. Filled out from reference TRBV2 and TRBJ2-4, the complete variable domain reads EPEVTQTPSHQVTQMGQEVILRCVPISNHLYFYWYRQILGQKVEFLVSFYNNEISEKSEIFDDQFSVERPDGSNFTLKIRSTKLEDSAMYFCASREGTFQYFGAGTRLSVL.

V and J are TRBV6-5 and TRBJ1-5; 7 bases fit TRBD1. The CDR3 has 12 amino acids. J gave up 3 bases and V 9 bases, and 2 bases lay outside the gene matches. Germline lookup yields CDR1 MNHEY and CDR2 SVGAGI. CDR3 amino acids: CARGTANQPQHF. In nucleotides, the CDR3 is TGTGCCAGAGGGACAGCCAATCAGCCCCAGCATTTT.

The rearrangement links TRBV27 to TRBJ2-2, with D hard to call. V was cut by 3 bases and J by 4 bases, with 15 bases left in between. The CDR3 length is 16 residues. Germline V lookup: CDR1 MNHEY, CDR2 SMNVEV (reference sequence). The CDR3 here is CASSFSWVVSTGELFF. In DNA, the CDR3 is TGTGCCAGCAGTTTCAGCTGGGTCGTGAGCACCGGGGAGCTGTTTTTT.

This clonotype has a count of ten or more. The chain employs TRBV7-2 and TRBJ2-7, with TRBD1 matching 10 bases. J lost 3 bases, V lost 5 bases, and 7 bases had no gene match. The CDR3 sequence is 15 residues long. Germline V gene lookup returns CDR1 SGHTA and CDR2 FQGNSA. CDR3 region: CASSNLGQGLYEQYF. DNA of the CDR3: TGTGCCAGCAGCAACCTGGGACAGGGGCTCTACGAGCAGTACTTC.

This chain joins TRBV7-6 and TRBJ2-1; TRBD2 aligns across 8 bases. V dropped 2 bases and J dropped 0; count of bases not matched to a gene: 9. The CDR3 is 18 amino acids. Germline CDR1 SGHVS, CDR2 FNYEAQ. The CDR3 reads CASSLPGGPLSSYNEQFF. The DNA of the CDR3 is TGTGCCAGCAGCTTACCGGGGGGGCCTTTGAGCTCCTACAATGAGCAGTTCTTC.

This clonotype occurred a few times. This chain uses TRBV6-1 with TRBJ1-1, with a possible D match to TRBD1 (5 bases). CDR3 length: 15 amino acids. Germline V gives CDR1 MNHNS, CDR2 SASEGT. V was clipped by 7 bases and J by 0 bases, with 15 bases between them. The CDR3 sequence is CASMSREGMNTEAFF. In DNA form, the CDR3 reads TGTGCCAGCATGTCGCGGGAGGGGATGAACACTGAAGCTTTCTTT.

The genes are TRBV10-3 and TRBJ1-2, with 7 bases identical to TRBD1. In germline, CDR1 is ENHRY, CDR2 SYGVKD. This CDR3 has 18 amino acids. V shed 2 bases, J shed 1 base, and the junction held 13 bases outside the gene matches. As DNA, the CDR3 is TGTGCCATCAGTGAGCTAATACGGGGACAGCTAGATAACTATGGCTACACCTTC. This codes for CAISELIRGQLDNYGYTF.

The chain employs TRBV7-9 and TRBJ2-7; D gene uncertain. The CDR3 is 16 residues long. Germline CDR1 reads SEHNR; CDR2 reads FQNEAQ (reference sequence). Trimming shortened V by 5 bases and J by 2 bases, and 19 bases separated the two germline ends. The CDR3 nucleotides are TGTGCCAGCAGCGCCCCGGTTGGCCGAGGACCCTACGAGCAGTACGTC. Encoded protein: CASSAPVGRGPYEQYV.

This clonotype was detected only a few times. The chain links TRBV11-2 to TRBJ1-2; D may be TRBD1 (5 bases). Germline CDR1 reads SGHAT; CDR2 reads FQNNGV. There are 13 residues in the CDR3. The V end lost 5 bases, the J end lost 4 bases, and 11 bases lay between the germline ends. The CDR3 sequence is CASSPGTTYGYTF. DNA of the CDR3: TGTGCCAGCAGCCCTGGGACCACCTATGGCTACACCTTC.

In its sample, this clonotype was seen a few times. V and J are TRBV28 and TRBJ1-1; no definite D call. The germline V gene has CDR1 MDHEN and CDR2 SYDVKM. There are 16 residues in the CDR3. V lost 7 bases and J lost 1, with 19 bases in between. CDR3 in DNA: TGTGCCAGCAAAATTGGAGCATGGAGGCGGAACACTGAAGCTTTCTTT. This sequence encodes CASKIGAWRRNTEAFF.

The J gene is TRBJ2-1, the V gene TRBV6-2 or TRBV6-3; D unclear. Germline loops: CDR1 MNHEY, CDR2 SVGEGT. V lost 5 bases and J lost 2, with 7 bases in between. The CDR3 covers 13 residues. The CDR3 coding sequence is TGTGCCAGCAGTCCCCTACCCTACAATGAGCAGTTCTTC. Residues: CASSPLPYNEQFF.

The V and J genes are TRBV6-1 and TRBJ2-7; D not certain. This CDR3 region has 14 residues. Germline V CDR1 and CDR2: MNHNS, SASEGT. V gave up 5 bases and J gave up 3 bases, with 14 bases separating them. The CDR3 DNA sequence: TGTGCCAGCAGTCTTCAAGGACGGAACTACGAGCAGTACGTC. Translation gives CASSLQGRNYEQYV.

For this clonotype: In this CDR3 the conserved last residue, phenylalanine or tryptophan, is missing, so a read error is likely. V is TRBV7-3 and J is TRBJ2-3; D may be TRBD1 (5 bases). CDR1 is SGHTA and CDR2 is FQGTGA in the germline V gene. The CDR3 consists of 15 residues. The germline V and J ends were trimmed by 4 bases and 2 bases, with 13 bases remaining between them. The CDR3 bases are TGTGCCAGCAGCTCCTCTCCGACAGTCACAGATACGCAGTATGTT. Amino acid sequence: CASSSSPTVTDTQYV.

V is TRBV2 and J is TRBJ1-3, with TRBD1 matching over 9 bases. The CDR3 runs 16 residues. The J segment lost 1 base and the V segment lost 6 bases, leaving 7 bases of the junction unmatched. Germline-derived CDR1 and CDR2 are SNHLY and FYNNEI. This chain's CDR3 is CASRPDRGTSGNTIYF. The CDR3 region has the DNA TGTGCCAGCAGGCCGGACAGGGGTACTTCTGGAAACACCATATATTTT.

V and J are TRBV19 and TRBJ1-5, with D perhaps matching TRBD1 (6 bases). V was clipped by 3 bases and J by 4 bases, with 13 bases between them. The CDR3 is 15 amino acids. The germline V gene encodes CDR1 LNHDA and CDR2 SQIVND (reference sequence). For the CDR3, the DNA is TGTGCCAGTAGTATTGAGGACAGTATGAATCAGCCCCAGCATTTT. Encoded protein: CASSIEDSMNQPQHF.

This CDR3 reads CASSFPTTGGTHSPLHF. The CDR3 DNA is TGTGCCAGCAGTTTCCCCACGACGGGGGGCACTCATTCACCCCTCCACTTT. The chain links TRBV28 to TRBJ1-6, with D possibly being TRBD1 (6 bases). The CDR3 contains 17 residues. Germline V gene sequence: CDR1 MDHEN, CDR2 SYDVKM. V lost 3 bases and J lost 8, with 20 bases in between. Variable domain in full (rest from reference TRBV28 and TRBJ1-6): DVKVTQSSRYLVKRTGEKVFLECVQDMDHENMFWYRQDPGLGLRLIYFSYDVKMKEKGDIPEGYSVSREKKERFSLILESASTNQTSMYLCASSFPTTGGTHSPLHFGNGTRLTVT.